This is a list of T cell receptor beta chains from one sample in a study of blood T cell repertoires in COVID-19. Method: immunoSEQ multiplex PCR; TCRdb's copy keeps in-frame clones and lacks some. This sample has 150,000 to 200,000 clones; 90% to 95% occur once, and the top ten carry about 5%. The specimen sequenced was peripheral blood. Source of these receptors: a woman aged 45 to 65 with acute or convalescent COVID-19. CDR3s include the opening cysteine and the closing phenylalanine or tryptophan. Each record gives: clone size, D gene, J gene, V gene, CDR3 DNA, CDR3 protein. A D gene is named only where the DNA matches it firmly. Clone size is not always given. Where it is, it says once, few, many or a class for expanded clones.

clone_size: NA; d_call: TRBD1; j_call: TRBJ1-2; v_call: TRBV3-1/TRBV3-2; cdr3_nt: TGTGCCAGCAGCCAACCCGGGACAGCCTATGGCTACACCTTC; cdr3_aa: CASSQPGTAYGYTF
clone_size: NA; d_call: NA; j_call: TRBJ2-1; v_call: TRBV18; cdr3_nt: TGTGCCAGCTCACTTTCTAGCTACAATGAGCAGTTCTTC; cdr3_aa: CASSLSSYNEQFF
clone_size: few; d_call: NA; j_call: TRBJ1-1; v_call: TRBV7-9; cdr3_nt: TGTGCCAGCAGCTTAGTCGGGGGAGAGAGTTCGAACACTGAAGCTTTCTTT; cdr3_aa: CASSLVGGESSNTEAFF
clone_size: NA; d_call: TRBD1; j_call: TRBJ2-2; v_call: TRBV2; cdr3_nt: TGTGCCAGCAGTGAGGCAGGGGGTCTGGTAACCGGGGAGCTGTTTTTT; cdr3_aa: CASSEAGGLVTGELFF
clone_size: NA; d_call: NA; j_call: TRBJ1-1; v_call: TRBV19; cdr3_nt: TGTGCCAGTAGTACAGTTCCGAACACTGAAGCTTTCTTT; cdr3_aa: CASSTVPNTEAFF
clone_size: NA; d_call: TRBD2; j_call: TRBJ2-5; v_call: TRBV10-2; cdr3_nt: TGCGCCAGCAGTGAGATGACTAGCGGGAGAAAGACCCAGTACTTC; cdr3_aa: CASSEMTSGRKTQYF
clone_size: NA; d_call: TRBD2; j_call: TRBJ2-1; v_call: TRBV27; cdr3_nt: TGTGCCAGCAGTCCCGGGACTAGGACCAATGAGCAGTTCTTC; cdr3_aa: CASSPGTRTNEQFF
clone_size: NA; d_call: NA; j_call: TRBJ2-7; v_call: TRBV6-1; cdr3_nt: TGTGCCAGCAGTGAAGCGGAGGGACAGCTTACCTACGAGCAGTACTTC; cdr3_aa: CASSEAEGQLTYEQYF
clone_size: once; d_call: NA; j_call: TRBJ1-5; v_call: TRBV19; cdr3_nt: TGTGCCAGTAGTATAGCCCCGACTAATGGAATTCAGCCCCAGCATTTT; cdr3_aa: CASSIAPTNGIQPQHF
clone_size: NA; d_call: TRBD1; j_call: TRBJ2-2; v_call: TRBV24-1; cdr3_nt: TGTGCCACCAGTGATGTGGGACAGGGCAACACCGGGGAGCTGTTTTTT; cdr3_aa: CATSDVGQGNTGELFF
clone_size: NA; d_call: NA; j_call: TRBJ2-4; v_call: TRBV6-1; cdr3_nt: TGTGCCAGCAGTGAAGCGGGTCTAGACGACATTCAGTACTTC; cdr3_aa: CASSEAGLDDIQYF
clone_size: NA; d_call: NA; j_call: TRBJ1-1; v_call: TRBV11-2; cdr3_nt: TGTGCCAGCAGCTACCAGGGCAGGTTGAACACTGAAGCTTTCTTT; cdr3_aa: CASSYQGRLNTEAFF
clone_size: NA; d_call: TRBD2; j_call: TRBJ2-1; v_call: TRBV7-2; cdr3_nt: TGTGCCAGCAGCTTAGCGGGACTAGCTCGGGATGAGCAGTTCTTC; cdr3_aa: CASSLAGLARDEQFF
clone_size: once; d_call: NA; j_call: TRBJ1-3; v_call: TRBV29-1; cdr3_nt: TGCAGCGTTCAAAGGGGCCCTGGAAACACCATATATTTT; cdr3_aa: CSVQRGPGNTIYF
clone_size: few; d_call: TRBD2; j_call: TRBJ2-7; v_call: TRBV7-9; cdr3_nt: TGTGCCAGCAGCACCGAGACAGGACTAGCGGGAACCTACGAGCAGTACTTC; cdr3_aa: CASSTETGLAGTYEQYF
clone_size: NA; d_call: NA; j_call: TRBJ1-2; v_call: TRBV28; cdr3_nt: TGTGCCAGCAGATCCCCACGGGGGGCTTCTGGCTACACCTTC; cdr3_aa: CASRSPRGASGYTF
clone_size: NA; d_call: NA; j_call: TRBJ1-1; v_call: TRBV15; cdr3_nt: TGTGCCACCAGCAGAGAAAGACAGATGAACACTGAAGCTTTCTTT; cdr3_aa: CATSRERQMNTEAFF
clone_size: NA; d_call: NA; j_call: TRBJ1-1; v_call: TRBV3-1/TRBV3-2; cdr3_nt: TGTGCCAGCACCCTCCACGGGGAGAACACTGAAGCTTTCTTT; cdr3_aa: CASTLHGENTEAFF
clone_size: NA; d_call: NA; j_call: TRBJ1-6; v_call: TRBV11-2; cdr3_nt: TGTGCCAGCAGCTTAGACCCCGACAGATCTGGTTCACCCCTCCACTTT; cdr3_aa: CASSLDPDRSGSPLHF
clone_size: once; d_call: NA; j_call: TRBJ1-1; v_call: TRBV12-3/TRBV12-4; cdr3_nt: TGTGCCAGCAGAATCAACAGGAACACTGAAGCTTTCTTT; cdr3_aa: CASRINRNTEAFF
clone_size: NA; d_call: NA; j_call: TRBJ2-1; v_call: TRBV5-6; cdr3_nt: TGTGCCAGCAGCACAGACCCGGGGAGCTACAATGAGCAGTTCTTC; cdr3_aa: CASSTDPGSYNEQFF
clone_size: NA; d_call: TRBD2; j_call: TRBJ2-1; v_call: TRBV28; cdr3_nt: TGTGCCAGCAGTCAATATGGCGGGAGGGCCAGTAATGAGCAGTTCTTC; cdr3_aa: CASSQYGGRASNEQFF
clone_size: NA; d_call: NA; j_call: TRBJ1-5; v_call: TRBV6-5; cdr3_nt: TGTGCCAGCAGCTCCCAACCAGTGGGCAATCAGCCCCAGCATTTT; cdr3_aa: CASSSQPVGNQPQHF
clone_size: NA; d_call: NA; j_call: TRBJ2-1; v_call: TRBV7-2; cdr3_nt: TGTGCCAGCAGCCCCCAGGGGACTACCCTCCTGGTTGAGCAGTTCTTC; cdr3_aa: CASSPQGTTLLVEQFF
clone_size: NA; d_call: NA; j_call: TRBJ2-1; v_call: TRBV12-5; cdr3_nt: TGTGCTAGTGGATCTAATGAGCAGTTCTTC; cdr3_aa: CASGSNEQFF
clone_size: NA; d_call: TRBD1; j_call: TRBJ1-1; v_call: TRBV27; cdr3_nt: TGTGCCAGCAGTCCAGGGGGCGGAATGGGCACTGAAGCTTTCTTT; cdr3_aa: CASSPGGGMGTEAFF
clone_size: NA; d_call: NA; j_call: TRBJ1-6; v_call: TRBV18; cdr3_nt: TGTGCCAGCTCACCTCTTCAACGAGAGAATTCACCCCTCCACTTT; cdr3_aa: CASSPLQRENSPLHF
clone_size: NA; d_call: NA; j_call: TRBJ2-1; v_call: TRBV6-1; cdr3_nt: TGTGCCAGCAGTGAAGGGGGGGGGCTAGATGAGCAGTTCTTC; cdr3_aa: CASSEGGGLDEQFF
clone_size: NA; d_call: TRBD2; j_call: TRBJ2-1; v_call: TRBV7-6; cdr3_nt: TGTGCCAGCAGCTTCGAGCGGGGCGACGTCTACAATGAGCAGTTCTTC; cdr3_aa: CASSFERGDVYNEQFF
clone_size: NA; d_call: NA; j_call: TRBJ2-3; v_call: TRBV7-2; cdr3_nt: TGTGCCAGCAGCTTAAACAGCCCCCCAGCAGATACGCAGTATTTT; cdr3_aa: CASSLNSPPADTQYF
clone_size: once; d_call: NA; j_call: TRBJ1-6; v_call: TRBV3-1/TRBV3-2; cdr3_nt: TGTGCCAGCAGCGTCGCGGGGAATTCACCCCTCCACTTT; cdr3_aa: CASSVAGNSPLHF
clone_size: NA; d_call: NA; j_call: TRBJ1-2; v_call: TRBV28; cdr3_nt: TGTGCCAGCAGCCCCGTAGAGGTTGTGGCCTATGGCTACACCTTC; cdr3_aa: CASSPVEVVAYGYTF
clone_size: NA; d_call: TRBD1; j_call: TRBJ1-1; v_call: TRBV5-1; cdr3_nt: TGCGCCAGCAGATCCGGGACAGGGATTGACACTGAAGCTTTCTTT; cdr3_aa: CASRSGTGIDTEAFF
clone_size: NA; d_call: NA; j_call: TRBJ1-5; v_call: TRBV7-2; cdr3_nt: TGTGCCAGCAGCTTTTTAGGGGGAAATCAGCCCCAGCATTTT; cdr3_aa: CASSFLGGNQPQHF
clone_size: NA; d_call: NA; j_call: TRBJ2-2; v_call: TRBV3-1/TRBV3-2; cdr3_nt: TGTGCCAGCAGCCAGTCCTTTTACGGGTTTTCGAACACCGGGGAGCTGTTTTTT; cdr3_aa: CASSQSFYGFSNTGELFF
clone_size: NA; d_call: TRBD1; j_call: TRBJ1-5; v_call: TRBV19; cdr3_nt: TGTGCCACCTGGGGACAGGGCAATCAGCCCCAGCATTTT; cdr3_aa: CATWGQGNQPQHF